The 9 T cell receptor beta chains presented below share a single source sample, sequenced in a study of T cells after yellow fever vaccination. TCRdb itself ran the 5' RACE reads through MiXCR, one entry per CDR3 protein. Of 250,000 to 350,000 distinct CDR3 sequences detected, around 6.8% appear once; the ten largest clones hold 15% to 20%. The sequenced sample was PBMCs, obtained roughly 45 days after the first yellow fever vaccination. Receptor source: a man between 18 and 29 years old who received the YFV17D yellow fever vaccine.

Of note for this clonotype: At one of its ends the junction is not consistent with the germline gene, which may arise from a read error. The chain couples TRBV20-1 to TRBJ1-1; D not resolved. The CDR3 contains 14 residues. CDR1 DFQATT and CDR2 SNEGSKA come from the germline V gene (reference sequence). Here the CDR3 reads CSAEDPSANAEAFF. CDR3 nucleotides: TGCAGTGCTGAGGACCCCTCGGCGAACGCTGAAGCTTTCTTT.

This clonotype appeared a few times. The chain employs TRBV7-9 and TRBJ2-4; 9 nucleotides agree with TRBD1. V was pared by 5 bases and J by 0 bases, with 2 bases of the junction left unmatched. The CDR3 has 15 residues. Germline values: CDR1 SEHNR, CDR2 FQNEAQ (reference sequence). CDR3 sequence: CASSGTGLAKNIQYF. In nucleotides, the CDR3 is TGTGCCAGCAGCGGGACAGGGCTAGCCAAAAACATTCAGTACTTC. Full variable domain (outside the CDR3, taken from reference TRBV7-9 and TRBJ2-4): DTGVSQNPRHKITKRGQNVTFRCDPISEHNRLYWYRQTLGQGPEFLTYFQNEAQLEKSRLLSDRFSAERPKGSFSTLEIQRTEQGDSAMYLCASSGTGLAKNIQYFGAGTRLSVL.

This clonotype has only a few counts. The genes are TRBV7-9 and TRBJ2-2, with TRBD1 as a possible D gene (5 bases). The CDR3 is made up of 15 amino acids. Germline values: CDR1 SEHNR, CDR2 FQNEAQ (reference sequence). Trimming stripped 0 bases from V and 4 bases from J, with 9 bases between. The CDR3 loop reads CASSLADITTGELFF. As DNA, the CDR3 is TGTGCCAGCAGCTTAGCGGACATAACCACCGGGGAGCTGTTTTTT.

This clonotype was recorded a few times. The rearrangement joins TRBV14 to TRBJ2-3, with D possibly being TRBD2 (5 bases). The V end lost 1 base, the J end lost 11 bases, and 16 bases lay between the germline ends. Looked up from germline, CDR1 is SGHDN and CDR2 is FVKESK. The CDR3 sequence is 14 residues long. CDR3 in amino acids: CASSQGWRKVRQYF. As DNA, the CDR3 is TGTGCCAGCAGCCAAGGATGGAGGAAGGTACGGCAGTATTTT.

This chain links TRBV5-1 with TRBJ2-5; 9 bases align to TRBD1. Germline lookup yields CDR1 SGHRS and CDR2 YFSETQ. With 4 bases clipped from V and 3 bases from J, the junction kept 7 bases outside the gene matches. The CDR3 totals 15 residues. CDR3 in amino acids: CASSPYRGQEETQYF. The DNA of the CDR3 is TGCGCCAGCAGCCCATACAGGGGGCAGGAAGAGACCCAGTACTTC.

This clonotype came up many times. The chain recombines TRBV3-1 with TRBJ2-1; 9 nucleotides match TRBD2. The ends lost 3 bases at V and 4 bases at J; junction bases unmatched: 4. The length of the CDR3 is 15 residues. From germline, CDR1 is LGHDT and CDR2 YNNKEL (reference sequence). The CDR3 nucleotides are TGTGCCAGCAGCCAGATTAGCGGGGGTTACAATGAGCAGTTCTTC. Its protein product is CASSQISGGYNEQFF.

J is TRBJ1-6 and V is TRBV6-2 or TRBV6-3, with D hard to call. V gave up 2 bases and J gave up 7 bases, with 21 bases separating them. This CDR3 region has 18 residues. Germline CDR1 and CDR2: MNHEY and SVGEGT. The CDR3 DNA is TGTGCCAGCAGTTACCGAAGGGTTCTACGTCCGGGAAATTCACCCCTCCACTTT. It is translated as CASSYRRVLRPGNSPLHF.

This clonotype was seen more than once but under ten times. The V and J genes are TRBV6-5 and TRBJ2-1; 8 nucleotides match TRBD1. Trimming took 4 bases from V and 4 from J; bases not matched to a gene: 3. The CDR3 runs 14 residues. CDR1 is MNHEY and CDR2 is SVGAGI in the germline V gene. In DNA, the CDR3 is TGTGCCAGCAGTTCCCGACAGGGGTACAATGAGCAGTTCTTC. Amino acid sequence: CASSSRQGYNEQFF.

This clonotype occurred a few times. The CDR3 is CASSQDLLGSSYEQYF. The CDR3, as DNA: TGTGCCAGCAGCCAAGATCTACTGGGGAGCTCCTACGAGCAGTACTTC. The chain employs TRBV4-2 and TRBJ2-7; D may be TRBD2 (5 bases). V was cut by 0 bases and J by 0 bases, with 12 bases left in between. Germline lookup yields CDR1 LGHNA and CDR2 YNFKEQ. The CDR3 totals 16 residues.